Listed here is a single T cell receptor beta chain. Its antigen is undetermined. The PCR used 60 Vbeta and 13 Jbeta primers. TCRdb keeps only in-frame clones here, not all; method: immunoSEQ multiplex PCR. The sample has 100,000 to 150,000 clones; more than 60% are singletons. The sample belongs to a study of cytomegalovirus exposure and HLA in healthy donors. The CDR3 extends over 14 amino acids. Trimming took off 3 bases at V and 0 bases at J, with 6 bases between the two ends. The germline CDR1 and CDR2 sequences are SNHLY and FYNNEI. Study outcomes and limitations: A later analysis revealed that TCR association rates differed between HLA loci, peaking at DRB1 and bottoming out at HLA-C. Most TCR beta V segments were productive about 87% or about 30% of the time in an earlier analysis. Among TCR beta chains of equal frequency, HLA-associated ones were more clonally expanded in a later analysis.

The sample consisted of PBMCs. This TCR derives from a woman in her sixties or seventies in good health and CMV-seropositive. The chain employs TRBV2 and TRBJ1-5; D remains unclear. The CDR3 reads CASSEANSNQPQHF. CDR3 coding DNA: TGTGCCAGCAGTGAGGCAAATAGCAATCAGCCCCAGCATTTT.